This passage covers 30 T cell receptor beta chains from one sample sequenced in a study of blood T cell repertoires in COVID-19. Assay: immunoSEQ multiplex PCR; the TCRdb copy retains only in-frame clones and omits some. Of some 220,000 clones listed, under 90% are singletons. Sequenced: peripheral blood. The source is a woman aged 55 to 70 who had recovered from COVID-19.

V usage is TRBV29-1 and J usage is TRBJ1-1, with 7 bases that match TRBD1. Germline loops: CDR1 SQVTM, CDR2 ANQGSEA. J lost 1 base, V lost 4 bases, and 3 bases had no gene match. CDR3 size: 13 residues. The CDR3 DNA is TGCAGCGTTGCTAACAGGGGGAACACTGAAGCTTTCTTT. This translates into CSVANRGNTEAFF.

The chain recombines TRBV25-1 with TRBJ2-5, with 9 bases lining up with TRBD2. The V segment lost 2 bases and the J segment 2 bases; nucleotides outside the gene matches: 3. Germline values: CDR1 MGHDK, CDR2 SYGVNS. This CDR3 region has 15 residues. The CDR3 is CASSERLAGQETQYF. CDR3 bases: TGTGCCAGCAGTGAACGTCTAGCGGGACAAGAGACCCAGTACTTC.

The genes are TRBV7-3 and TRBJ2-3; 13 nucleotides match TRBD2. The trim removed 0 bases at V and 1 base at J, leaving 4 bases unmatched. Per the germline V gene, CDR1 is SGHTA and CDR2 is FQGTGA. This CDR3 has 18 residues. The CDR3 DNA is TGTGCCAGCAGCTTAACCCTAGGACTAGCGGGGGGCACAGATACGCAGTATTTT. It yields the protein CASSLTLGLAGGTDTQYF.

For the CDR3, the DNA is TGTGCCAGCAGCCCTACTTTCCAGCAGGTCGGTGCTGAAGCTTTCTTT. Encoded protein: CASSPTFQQVGAEAFF. The V call is TRBV7-8, the J call TRBJ1-1; D unclear. The CDR3 runs to 16 residues. Germline CDR1 SGHVS, CDR2 FQNEAQ. Trimming stripped 5 bases from V and 6 bases from J, with 22 bases between.

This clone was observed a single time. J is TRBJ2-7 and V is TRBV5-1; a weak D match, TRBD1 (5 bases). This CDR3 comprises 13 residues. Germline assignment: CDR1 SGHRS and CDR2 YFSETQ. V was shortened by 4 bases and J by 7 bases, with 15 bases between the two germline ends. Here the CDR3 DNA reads TGCGCCAGCAGCCAGCGTACAGGTGGGGAGCAGTACTTC. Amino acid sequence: CASSQRTGGEQYF.

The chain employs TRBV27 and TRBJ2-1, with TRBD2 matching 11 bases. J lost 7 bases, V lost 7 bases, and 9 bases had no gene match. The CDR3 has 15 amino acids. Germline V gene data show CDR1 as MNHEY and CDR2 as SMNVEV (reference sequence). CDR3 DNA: TGTGCCAGCAACTTCGCTAGCGGGGGGCGGAATGAGCAGTTCTTC. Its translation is CASNFASGGRNEQFF.

CDR3 loop: CASIRTSGGAKTQYF. CDR3 coding DNA: TGTGCCAGCATCAGGACTAGCGGGGGGGCCAAGACCCAGTACTTC. This chain connects TRBV2 to TRBJ2-5; 15 nucleotides agree with TRBD2. Germline-derived CDR1 and CDR2 are SNHLY and FYNNEI. V lost 7 bases, J lost 6 bases, and 6 bases stayed unmatched. The length of the CDR3 is 15 residues.

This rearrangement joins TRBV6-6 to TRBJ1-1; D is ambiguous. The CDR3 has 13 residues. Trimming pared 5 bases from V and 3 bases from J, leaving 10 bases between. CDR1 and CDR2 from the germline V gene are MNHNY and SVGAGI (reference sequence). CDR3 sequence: CASSKDTYTEAFF. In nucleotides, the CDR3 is TGTGCCAGCAGTAAAGACACATACACTGAAGCTTTCTTT.

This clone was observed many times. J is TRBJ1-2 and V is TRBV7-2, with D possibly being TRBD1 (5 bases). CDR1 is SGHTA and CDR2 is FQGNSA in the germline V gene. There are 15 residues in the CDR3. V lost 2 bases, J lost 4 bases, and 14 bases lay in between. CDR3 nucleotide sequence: TGTGCCAGCAGCTTAACCCGGGGGGGTGTCTATGGCTACACCTTC. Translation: CASSLTRGGVYGYTF.

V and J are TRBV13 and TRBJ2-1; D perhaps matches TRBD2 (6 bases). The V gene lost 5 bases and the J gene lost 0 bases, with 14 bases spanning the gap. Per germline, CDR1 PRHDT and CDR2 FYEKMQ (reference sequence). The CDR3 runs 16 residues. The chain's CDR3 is CASSGVGGRSYNEQFF. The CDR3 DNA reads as TGTGCCAGCAGCGGAGTGGGGGGACGCTCCTACAATGAGCAGTTCTTC.

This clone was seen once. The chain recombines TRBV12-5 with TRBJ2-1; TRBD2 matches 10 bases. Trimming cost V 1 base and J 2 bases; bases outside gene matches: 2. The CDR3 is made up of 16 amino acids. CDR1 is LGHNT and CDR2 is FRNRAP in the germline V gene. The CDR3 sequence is CASGLALAGAYNEQFF. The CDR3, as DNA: TGTGCTAGTGGTTTGGCTCTAGCGGGAGCCTACAATGAGCAGTTCTTC.

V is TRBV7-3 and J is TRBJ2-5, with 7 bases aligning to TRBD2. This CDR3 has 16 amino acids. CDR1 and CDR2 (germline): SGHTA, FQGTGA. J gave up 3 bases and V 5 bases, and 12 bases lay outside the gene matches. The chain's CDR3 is CASSLHGASGEETQYF. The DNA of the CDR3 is TGTGCCAGCAGCCTACACGGCGCTAGCGGCGAAGAGACCCAGTACTTC.

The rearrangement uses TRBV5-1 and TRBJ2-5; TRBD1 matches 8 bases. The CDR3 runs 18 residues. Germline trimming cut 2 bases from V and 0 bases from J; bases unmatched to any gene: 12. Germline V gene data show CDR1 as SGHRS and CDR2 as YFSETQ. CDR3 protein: CASSLQIGQGWYQETQYF. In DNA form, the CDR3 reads TGCGCCAGCAGCTTACAAATCGGACAGGGCTGGTACCAAGAGACCCAGTACTTC.

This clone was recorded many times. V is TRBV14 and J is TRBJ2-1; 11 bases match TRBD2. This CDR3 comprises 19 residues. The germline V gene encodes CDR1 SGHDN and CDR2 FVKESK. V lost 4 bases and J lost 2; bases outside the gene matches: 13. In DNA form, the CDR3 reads TGTGCCAGCAGCCCACATCCGAGGCTAGCGGGGGGTGCCTACAATGAGCAGTTCTTC. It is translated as CASSPHPRLAGGAYNEQFF.

In DNA, the CDR3 is TGTGCCAGCAGAGTTGACAGCCAAGAGACCCAGTACTTC. It specifies CASRVDSQETQYF. The chain joins TRBV6-5 to TRBJ2-5; D may be TRBD1 (5 bases). Trimming stripped 6 bases from V and 1 base from J, with 9 bases between. The CDR3 totals 13 residues. Germline-derived CDR1 and CDR2 are MNHEY and SVGAGI.

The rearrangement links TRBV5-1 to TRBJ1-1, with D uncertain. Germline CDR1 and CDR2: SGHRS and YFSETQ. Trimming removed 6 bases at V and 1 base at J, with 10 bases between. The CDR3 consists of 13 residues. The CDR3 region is CASNREGNTEAFF. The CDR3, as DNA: TGCGCCAGCAATCGGGAGGGGAACACTGAAGCTTTCTTT.

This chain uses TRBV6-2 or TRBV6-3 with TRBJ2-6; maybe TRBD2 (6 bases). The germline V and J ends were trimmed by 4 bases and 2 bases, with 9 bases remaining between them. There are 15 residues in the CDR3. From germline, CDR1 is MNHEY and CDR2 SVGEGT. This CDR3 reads CASSWGVAGANVLTF. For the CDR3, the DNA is TGTGCCAGCAGTTGGGGGGTAGCTGGGGCCAACGTCCTGACTTTC.

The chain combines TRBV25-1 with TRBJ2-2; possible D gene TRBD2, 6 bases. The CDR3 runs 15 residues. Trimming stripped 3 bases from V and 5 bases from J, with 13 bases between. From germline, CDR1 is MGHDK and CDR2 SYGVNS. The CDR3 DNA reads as TGTGCCAGCAGTGAGTGGCAGGGAGGTACCGGGGAGCTGTTTTTT. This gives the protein CASSEWQGGTGELFF.

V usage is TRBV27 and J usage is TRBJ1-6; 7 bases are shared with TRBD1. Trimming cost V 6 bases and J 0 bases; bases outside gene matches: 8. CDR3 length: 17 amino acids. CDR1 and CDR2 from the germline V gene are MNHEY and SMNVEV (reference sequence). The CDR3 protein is CASRQTGASSYNSPLHF. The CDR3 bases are TGTGCCAGCAGGCAAACAGGGGCGAGCTCCTATAATTCACCCCTCCACTTT.

CDR3 in DNA: TGTGCCAGCAGCTTATTAATGGGGGGTTCCAATCAGCCCCAGCATTTT. Translated: CASSLLMGGSNQPQHF. The chain uses TRBV7-2 and TRBJ1-5; TRBD1 is a possible D gene (5 bases). The CDR3 totals 16 residues. Germline V gives CDR1 SGHTA, CDR2 FQGNSA. Trimming cost V 2 bases and J 3 bases, with 14 bases left between them.

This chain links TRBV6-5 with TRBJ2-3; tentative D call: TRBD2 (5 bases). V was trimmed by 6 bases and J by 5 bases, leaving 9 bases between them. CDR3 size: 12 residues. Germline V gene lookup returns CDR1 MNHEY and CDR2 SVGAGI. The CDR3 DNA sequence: TGTGCCAGCAGGCGTGAGGGAGATACGCAGTATTTT. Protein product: CASRREGDTQYF.

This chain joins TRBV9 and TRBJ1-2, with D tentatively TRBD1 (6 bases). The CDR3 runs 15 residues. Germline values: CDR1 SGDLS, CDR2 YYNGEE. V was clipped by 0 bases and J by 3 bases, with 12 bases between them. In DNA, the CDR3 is TGTGCCAGCAGCGTAGAGCTCCCAGGGGACTATGGCTACACCTTC. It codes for CASSVELPGDYGYTF.

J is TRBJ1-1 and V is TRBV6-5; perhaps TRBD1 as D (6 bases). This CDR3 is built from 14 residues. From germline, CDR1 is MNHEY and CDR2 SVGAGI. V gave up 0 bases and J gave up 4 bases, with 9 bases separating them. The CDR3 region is CASSYSKGGTEAFF. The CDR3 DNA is TGTGCCAGCAGTTACTCGAAAGGGGGCACTGAAGCTTTCTTT.

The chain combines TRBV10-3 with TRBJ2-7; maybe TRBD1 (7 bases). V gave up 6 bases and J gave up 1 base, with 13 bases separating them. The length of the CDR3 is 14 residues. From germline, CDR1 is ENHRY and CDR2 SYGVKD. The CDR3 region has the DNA TGTGCCATCAGGCCGACAGGGACTTCCTACGAGCAGTACTTC. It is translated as CAIRPTGTSYEQYF.

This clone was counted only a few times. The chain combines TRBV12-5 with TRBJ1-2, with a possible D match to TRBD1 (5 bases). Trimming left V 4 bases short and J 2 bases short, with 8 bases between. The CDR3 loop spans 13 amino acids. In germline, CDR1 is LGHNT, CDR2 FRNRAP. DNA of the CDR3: TGTGCTAGTGGTTCGGACACGAACTATGGCTACACCTTC. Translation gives CASGSDTNYGYTF.

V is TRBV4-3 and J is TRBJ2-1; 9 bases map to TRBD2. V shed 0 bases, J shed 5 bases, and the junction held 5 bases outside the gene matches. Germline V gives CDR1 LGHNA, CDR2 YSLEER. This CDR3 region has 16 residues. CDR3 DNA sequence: TGCGCCAGCAGCCAAGAGAGCGGGGGGCCACACAATGAGCAGTTCTTC. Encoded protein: CASSQESGGPHNEQFF.

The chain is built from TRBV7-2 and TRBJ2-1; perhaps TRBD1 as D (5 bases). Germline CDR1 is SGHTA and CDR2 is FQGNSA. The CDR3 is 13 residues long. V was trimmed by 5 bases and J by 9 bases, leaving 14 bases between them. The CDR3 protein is CASSENRGSEQFF. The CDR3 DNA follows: TGTGCCAGCAGCGAGAATAGGGGCTCTGAGCAGTTCTTC.

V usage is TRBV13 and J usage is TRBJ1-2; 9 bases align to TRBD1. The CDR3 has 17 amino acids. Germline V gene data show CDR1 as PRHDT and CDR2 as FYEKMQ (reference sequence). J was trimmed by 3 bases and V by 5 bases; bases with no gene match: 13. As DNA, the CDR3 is TGTGCCAGCAGCCTTCCGGGACAGGGAGTTGAGTACTATGGCTACACCTTC. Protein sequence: CASSLPGQGVEYYGYTF.

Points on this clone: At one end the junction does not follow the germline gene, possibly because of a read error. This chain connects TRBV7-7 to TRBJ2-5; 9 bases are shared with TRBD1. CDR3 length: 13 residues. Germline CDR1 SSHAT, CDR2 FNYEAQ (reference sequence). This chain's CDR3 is CASSPGQGETQYF. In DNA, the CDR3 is TGTGCTAGCAGCCCCGGACAGGGGGAGACCCAGTACTTC.

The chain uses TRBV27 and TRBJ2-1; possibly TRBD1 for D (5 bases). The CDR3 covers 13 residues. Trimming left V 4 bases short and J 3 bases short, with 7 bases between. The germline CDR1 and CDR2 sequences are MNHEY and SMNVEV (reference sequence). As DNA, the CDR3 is TGTGCCAGCAGTTCCACAGGCTACAATGAGCAGTTCTTC. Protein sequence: CASSSTGYNEQFF.